The rows below give T cell receptor beta chains drawn from one sample of a study of T cell responses to AZD1222 COVID-19 vaccine. Assay used: immunoSEQ multiplex PCR; TCRdb lists only in-frame clones, some missing. This sample has 95,000 to 150,000 clones, with around 87% found just once. Sequenced material: peripheral blood, taken on day 0 of AZD1222 vaccination. The receptor set was obtained from an adult in good health. CDR3s include the opening cysteine and the closing phenylalanine or tryptophan. The D gene is left open where the match is weak. Clone size is given for some rows only: seen once, a few or many times, or a class if the clone is expanded.

>-|-|TRBJ1-2|TRBV6-5
TGTGCCAGCAGTCCGGGGGGGCTCCATGGCTACACCTTC
CASSPGGLHGYTF
>-|-|TRBJ1-5|TRBV6-2/TRBV6-3
TGTGCCAGCAGTTATAGATATAGCAATCAGCCCCAGCATTTT
CASSYRYSNQPQHF
>-|-|TRBJ1-3|TRBV9
TGTGCCAGCAGCGTCAGGGGCGCTGGAAACACCATATATTTT
CASSVRGAGNTIYF
>-|-|TRBJ2-3|TRBV7-3
TGTGCCAGCAGCGTCAGACTAGGAGATACGCAGTATTTT
CASSVRLGDTQYF
>-|-|TRBJ1-6|TRBV6-5
TGTGCCAGCCGGGGGGAGCTCTTGTATAATTCACCCCTCCACTTT
CASRGELLYNSPLHF
>-|-|TRBJ1-2|TRBV9
TGTGCCAGCAGCGTAGGCCCGGGAGGTGGTGGCTACACCTTC
CASSVGPGGGGYTF
>-|-|TRBJ2-3|TRBV5-4
TGTGCCAGCAGCTTGTTCGCCGGAGAAGTTACGCAGTATTTT
CASSLFAGEVTQYF
>-|-|TRBJ1-5|TRBV28
TGTGCCAGCAGTGGGGGGGAGGGACGCAATCAGCCCCAGCATTTT
CASSGGEGRNQPQHF
>-|-|TRBJ2-7|TRBV27
TGTGCCAGCAGTCTTGACAGCAGATCCTACGAGCAGTACTTC
CASSLDSRSYEQYF
>-|-|TRBJ1-6|TRBV27
TGTGCCAGCACCGGCAGGGCCCACGCCTATAATTCACCCCTCCACTTT
CASTGRAHAYNSPLHF
>-|-|TRBJ2-7|TRBV28
TGTGCCAGCAGTTTACTAGCTGGCGAGCAGTACTTC
CASSLLAGEQYF
>TRBD1|-|TRBJ1-4|TRBV27
TGTGCCAGCAGTTTAGATGGGACAGCTTTTAATGAAAAACTGTTTTTT
CASSLDGTAFNEKLFF
>-|-|TRBJ2-5|TRBV28
TGTGCCAGCAGTTTACCCGCTAAAGAGACCCAGTACTTC
CASSLPAKETQYF
>-|-|TRBJ2-2|TRBV30
TGTGCCTTTTCCGGGACACTCGCGAACACCGGGGAGCTGTTTTTT
CAFSGTLANTGELFF
>-|few|TRBJ1-2|TRBV7-3
TGTGCCAGCAGCTTAGGGGACGGCTATGGCTACACCTTC
CASSLGDGYGYTF
>TRBD1|-|TRBJ1-4|TRBV27
TGTGCCAGCAGTTTAAGGGACAGGGTGGGCGAAAAACTGTTTTTT
CASSLRDRVGEKLFF
>TRBD1|-|TRBJ1-6|TRBV14
TGTGCCAGCAGCCAAAGACAGGGTAATTCACCCCTCCACTTT
CASSQRQGNSPLHF
>-|-|TRBJ2-5|TRBV20-1
TGCAGTGCTAGTGCCGAAGAGACCCAGTACTTC
CSASAEETQYF
>TRBD2|-|TRBJ2-2|TRBV9
TGTGCCAGCAGCGTTGGATCCGGGACTAGATCCACCGGGGAGCTGTTTTTT
CASSVGSGTRSTGELFF
>-|-|TRBJ1-2|TRBV9
TGTGCCAGCAGAGACCTAGAGTATGGCTACACCTTC
CASRDLEYGYTF
>-|-|TRBJ2-5|TRBV29-1
TGCAGCGTTGGTGACAGAGAAGAGACCCAGTACTTC
CSVGDREETQYF
>-|-|TRBJ1-2|TRBV5-6
TGTGCCAGCAGCGTACCGGGACCTTATGGCTACACCTTC
CASSVPGPYGYTF
>-|-|TRBJ1-2|TRBV28
TGTGCCAGCAGTCGAGCAGGGTCCTATGGCTACACCTTC
CASSRAGSYGYTF
>-|-|TRBJ2-3|TRBV4-3
TGCGCCAGCAGCCGAAGCCAAAGTAATACGCAGTATTTT
CASSRSQSNTQYF